The clone carrying this T cell receptor beta chain was observed at least ten times. This entry belongs to a study of T-cell reconstitution after alpha-beta-depleted transplantation in children. Library preparation (for TCRbeta) was performed with unique molecular identifiers. In TCRdb, the PCR reads were re-called with MiXCR into one record per CDR3 protein. The data contain 260,000 or so distinct CDR3 sequences, about 11% of them singletons. The CDR3 sequence is 13 residues long. The germline CDR1 and CDR2 sequences are SGHVS and FQNEAQ. V lost 1 base and J 6 bases, leaving 7 bases between the germline ends.

The chain couples TRBV7-8 to TRBJ2-1; D may be TRBD1 or TRBD2 (5 bases each). The TCR originated in a human donor who donated a stem cell graft to a child with acute lymphoblastic leukemia. Specimen: PBMCs from the stem cell graft donor, collected from the stem cell graft. This chain's CDR3 is CASSLEGTNEQFF. The CDR3 DNA follows: TGTGCCAGCAGCTTAGAAGGGACCAATGAGCAGTTCTTC.